This is a list of T cell receptor beta chains from one sample in a study of T-cell reconstitution after alpha-beta-depleted transplantation in children. TCRdb re-derived calls from the PCR reads in MiXCR, one entry per CDR3 protein. The sample includes approximately 270,000 distinct CDR3 sequences, 20% to 30% seen only once; the top ten take more than 4.5%. Specimen: PBMCs, mostly from graft donor cells, collected 360 days after TCRalphabeta/CD19-depleted stem cell transplant. The receptors come from a female patient aged 2-15 years who had a stem cell transplant for congenital amegakaryocytic thrombocytopenia, so the T cells may come from the graft donor. The CDR3 runs from the conserved cysteine through the conserved F or W. Fields, in order: clone size, D gene, J gene, V gene, CDR3 DNA, CDR3 protein. D genes are given only for firm matches. Where a row states a size, it is once, few, many or the class of an expanded clone; other rows omit it.

NA	NA	TRBJ2-3	TRBV9	TGTGCCAGCTCGGGTGGGACCCACACAGATACGCAGTATTTT	CASSGGTHTDTQYF
few	TRBD2	TRBJ2-5	TRBV4-2	TGTGCCAGCAGCCAAGACGACGCTAGCGGGGGAACTAGGGGTATCCAAGGAACCCAGTACTTC	CASSQDDASGGTRGIQGTQYF
NA	NA	TRBJ2-1	TRBV5-1	TGCGCCAGCAGCTTGGTAGCGGACAATGAGCAGTTCTTC	CASSLVADNEQFF
NA	NA	TRBJ2-7	TRBV28	TGTGCTACCAAGGAGGGAACGAACTACGAGCAGTACTTC	CATKEGTNYEQYF
few	NA	TRBJ1-1	TRBV5-1	TGCGCCAGCAGCTCTGGGACGCAGGAGACGGCAGAAGCTTTCTTT	CASSSGTQETAEAFF
few	TRBD2	TRBJ2-3	TRBV20-1	TGCAGTGCTAGGGATAGCGGGGGCACAGATACGCAGTATTTT	CSARDSGGTDTQYF
NA	NA	TRBJ1-6	TRBV7-8	TGTGCCAGCAGCTTAGTGTTTACCGAGCGGCCCAATTCACCCCTCCACTTT	CASSLVFTERPNSPLHF
few	NA	TRBJ1-3	TRBV7-8	TGTGCCAGCAGCTACCTAACTAAGGGGGTCTCTGGAAACACCATATATTTT	CASSYLTKGVSGNTIYF
NA	TRBD2	TRBJ2-3	TRBV4-2	TGTGCCAGCAGCCAAGAGGGACTAGTTCAGGGCACAGATACGCAGTATTTT	CASSQEGLVQGTDTQYF
NA	TRBD1	TRBJ2-2	TRBV5-1	TGCGCCAGCAGCTTGTCCCTGGGACAGGGGGCGCGCACCGGGGAGCTGTTTTTT	CASSLSLGQGARTGELFF
NA	NA	TRBJ2-1	TRBV4-2	TGTGCCAGCAGCCAAGCTGGTATTCGCCATGAGCAGTTCTTC	CASSQAGIRHEQFF
few	TRBD2	TRBJ2-1	TRBV25-1	TGTGCCAGCAGTGAATCCCCCCTAGCGGGAGTTTTTGGAGGTGTCTACAATGAGCAGTTCTTC	CASSESPLAGVFGGVYNEQFF